This TCR beta chain was sequenced for a study of blood T cell repertoires in COVID-19. As for the study in general: PBMCs, B-cell-depleted T cells, or T cells were the source of the cDNA or gDNA that made up the material.

Authors' methods: Nucleated cell counts were estimated from reference gene primer amplification. The data were produced by immunoSEQ multiplex PCR, yet TCRdb's version contains in-frame clones alone and is incomplete. V and J calls and clone size are copied from that table; D and trimming were computed from the DNA. The table has roughly 70,000 clones, 88% seen once. The origin of this receptor is a human donor in a cohort sampled during active COVID-19. Sample: peripheral blood.

Written as DNA, the CDR3 is TGTGCCAGTAGTATAAGTCTAGCGAAAGATGAGCAGTTCTTC. This translates into CASSISLAKDEQFF. The chain is built from TRBV19 and TRBJ2-1; D might be TRBD2 (6 bases). Trimming shortened V by 2 bases and J by 8 bases, and 13 bases separated the two germline ends. The CDR3 totals 14 residues. The germline V gene has CDR1 LNHDA and CDR2 SQIVND (reference sequence).